This T cell receptor beta chain originates from a study of cytomegalovirus exposure and HLA in healthy donors (dated by TCRdb to between 2016 and 2019). With respect to the entire study: In an earlier analysis of 587 of the donors, 276 Gb of sequence data and just under 120 million unique TCR beta sequences from about 179 million T cells were reported. About 280 gigabases of sequencing data and approximately 85 million unique TCR sequences were included in an early release covering several hundred HLA-typed donors. The genetic ancestry cluster associated with self-reported Caucasian donors included about 84% of the roughly 380 genotyped donors. The aim of the study was to test whether cataloging public T cell receptors could identify signatures of past pathogen exposure. The T cell repertoires of under 700 subjects were profiled by immunosequencing and related to cytomegalovirus serostatus. Along with the approximately 700-subject first cohort, a separate validation cohort of 120 different subjects was used. To predict cytomegalovirus infection status, the study combined high-throughput TCR immunosequencing, statistical association of individual TCRs with disease status, and machine learning. To study patterns of TCR occurrence, a later analysis re-analyzed previously published TCR beta repertoires from several hundred donors and added high-resolution HLA genotyping. Rather than drawing on any new phenotypic data, the later analysis identified candidate immune exposures from TCR beta sequences and the way those sequences occurred across donors. An earlier analysis of some 500 of the donors used high-throughput TCR beta sequencing to judge whether each TCR beta V gene segment behaved as functional or pseudogenic. Donor age, sex, ethnicity and CMV serostatus were collected together with the repertoire data. A later genetic analysis used genome-wide SNP genotypes for about 55% of the 666 donors, treating that subset as a discovery cohort. Every repertoire in the discovery cohort had been generated on one and the same sequencing platform. Class I and class II HLA loci were covered by the typing at four-digit resolution. The number of typed donors differed by locus: 629-630 for A, B, C, DRB1 and DQB1; 500 to 550 for DQA1; around 610 for DPA1; and roughly 490 for DPB1. Roughly 5 DR-DQ haplotypes were handled as single units for association and clustering because linkage in the cohort was strong. Among some 400 genotyped donors of the cohort, an average of around 220,000 unique TCR beta nucleotide sequences was sequenced per donor, of which approximately 19% were non-productive.

CDR3 length: 13 amino acids, cysteine to phenylalanine. Just the 39-base CDR3 DNA is kept, in frame starting at base 1. V is cut by 5 bases and J by 0 bases, and the space between the germline ends is 5 bases. The germline V gene provides CDR1 SGHTA and CDR2 FQGNSA. General findings and caveats noted by the study authors: In both the original and validation cohorts, the classifier was reported to diagnose cytomegalovirus status with high specificity and sensitivity. A later analysis reported that several top co-occurrence clusters appeared linked to parvovirus B19, influenza, CMV and Epstein-Barr virus. In a later analysis, around 15,000 TCR beta sequences were associated with specific HLA alleles at a false discovery rate of 0.05. A later analysis found that most CMV-associated TCR beta chains appeared HLA-restricted, with HLA associations seemingly driven largely by CMV exposure. A later analysis found that TCR association rates varied across HLA loci, with DRB1 alleles showing the most associated TCRs and HLA-C alleles the fewest. Some IMGT-functional V segments, including TRBV6-2 and TRBV6-3, could not be distinguished by the 87-base-pair reads and were therefore excluded. Because some donors lacked HLA typing at each locus, the association tests relied only on the typed subset. The authors suggested that the approach could potentially be generalized to other disease states and immunological phenotypes. For the cohort, immune exposure information was limited to CMV serostatus. In a later analysis, HLA-associated TCR beta chains were found to be more clonally expanded and to have lower generation probabilities than equally common non-associated chains. In an earlier analysis of some 540 of the donors, most TCR beta V segments appeared in productive rearrangements about 90% or about 30% of the time, broadly matching IMGT annotations. The cohort was sequenced for TCR beta chains only, and without alpha or paired-chain data the features that could be detected were limited. Assigning TCR associations to individual alleles was difficult when HLA alleles, especially DR and DQ, strongly co-occurred. The earlier analysis of about 600 of the donors excluded some 16 rarely observed V segments, including chromosome 9 orphons, because counts were too low. An association between a missense DCLRE1C variant and V-gene and J-gene trimming of TCR beta chains was found in a later genetic analysis and replicated in an independent cohort. A later genetic analysis reported fewer N-insertions in productive TCRs among donors in an Asian-associated ancestry cluster than the roughly 690-donor mean. A group of highly shared sequence variants was considered likely to be a technical artifact of the sequencing pipeline. Most TCR sequences were seen in very few donors, while some public TCRs were found in many individuals. A total of fewer than 200 TCR beta chains were listed by the study as associated with cytomegalovirus. A further reported finding was that TCR beta sequences accurately predicted the HLA-A and HLA-B alleles for most subjects in the first cohort. Linkage disequilibrium might explain the correlated functional status among segregating V segments, but an unknown experimental factor could not be ruled out. Sequencing depth was assumed to be roughly uniform across donors in the presence/absence analyses, though that assumption may not hold. A few of the identified cytomegalovirus-associated TCR beta chains were confirmed in vitro to be specific for cytomegalovirus antigens.

Comments on this clone: It has no known antigen specificity. No much larger clone is present one base from it, and per-base qualities are unavailable.

The cohort consisted of approximately 670 healthy bone marrow donors. At the time of sampling, every cohort member was nominally healthy, though immune exposures that went unrecorded were likely present. The donor was CMV seronegative and belonged to the group of 350 or so seronegative cohort members. A peripheral blood sample was provided by each donor, and peripheral blood mononuclear cells were used for TCR beta sequencing. The Qiagen DNeasy Blood Extraction Kit was used to extract genomic DNA from the blood cell samples. Library method: the immunoSEQ multiplex PCR assay. For the multiplex PCR, a mixture combining 60 forward primers for TCR Vbeta segments and 13 reverse primers for TCR Jbeta segments was used. Amplification of the CDR3 region of rearranged TCR beta genes was performed with a multiplex PCR assay on genomic DNA. The amplified TCR beta libraries were sequenced on the Illumina HiSeq System as 87-base-pair reads. The authors processed their data as follows. A later analysis tallied some 79 million unique TCR beta chains across the 600 to 700 repertoires, and about 10 million of those chains were shared by two or more donors. Raw reads were error-corrected and collapsed into unique sequences with a nearest-neighbor algorithm that merged closely related sequences to remove PCR and sequencing errors. CDR3 sequences were aligned to IMGT reference sequences to assign V, D and J gene segments. For a sequence to be retained, a match of at least six nucleotides to both a V gene segment and a J gene segment was required. Rearrangements were called productive when the CDR3 lacked stop codons and stayed in frame with V and J; all others were non-productive. Following IMGT convention, CDR3 was defined as the stretch from the second conserved V-encoded cysteine up to the conserved J-encoded phenylalanine. The earlier analysis of 587 of the donors excluded sequences that lacked an unambiguous match to a single V gene segment. In an earlier analysis of several hundred of the donors, V segments were called functional above 56.7% productive rearrangements and were called segregating when the between-donor standard deviation exceeded 5%. A statistical classification framework was built for diagnosing cytomegalovirus status from the catalog of TCR beta chain sequences. A later analysis assigned V and J genes by comparing TCR nucleotide sequences with IMGT/GENE-DB human TR gene sequences. The TCRdist pipeline was used in a later analysis to assign CDR3 sequences and most-parsimonious VDJ recombination scenarios. In a later analysis, each TCR beta chain was defined by its CDR3 amino acid sequence together with its V-gene family, and reads without a unique V-gene family were excluded. In a later analysis, fewer than 650 highly shared, low-generation-probability nucleotide sequences were removed to address suspected cross-contamination and a sequencing artifact. In a later analysis, a clonal expansion index was calculated for each public chain from normalized within-repertoire ranks of inferred template counts. A later analysis computed generation probabilities with a VDJ recombination model fitted to out-of-frame rearrangements, and checked the results against IGoR. In a later analysis, TCR-TCR, TCR-HLA and TCR-CMV co-occurrence was scored with hypergeometric tests, and a repertoire-size bias correction was applied to TCR pairs. A later analysis estimated false discovery rates by permuting HLA or CMV assignments 20 times. In a later analysis, co-occurring TCRs were grouped using DBSCAN, and TCRdist sequence similarity was added for clustering within HLA-allele-positive subsets. Co-occurrence clustering excluded repertoires with fewer than 30,000 or more than 120,000 public chains, plus five with anomalous nucleotide sharing. TCRdb stores this immuneACCESS table with in-frame sequences only. Part of the clones is absent; in the studies checked, under half of the shortfall reflects unresolved V genes, and no reason is known for the rest. D and trimming were read from the DNA, whereas the V and J calls and clone size are those reported in that table. This sample gives about 120,000 clones in total; roughly 70% of them show up just once. Roughly 0.87% of the sample comes from the top ten.

This chain is built from TRBV7-2 and TRBJ1-3; the D gene identity is not certain. What was sequenced was PBMCs. The sequence came from a woman in her thirties in good health and CMV-seronegative. The nucleotide sequence is TGTGCCAGCAGCCCCCACTCTGGAAACACCATATATTTT. It translates as CASSPHSGNTIYF.